These 5 T cell receptor beta chains were sequenced from one sample in a study of cytomegalovirus exposure and HLA in healthy donors. A multiplex PCR was run with 60 Vbeta primers and 13 Jbeta primers. TCRdb's copy holds only in-frame clones and misses some; the assay was immunoSEQ multiplex PCR. The sample has around 130,000 clones, over 75% seen once. The sequenced material came from PBMCs. These receptors all come from a woman between 18 and 30 years old in good health and CMV-seronegative.

The sample holds a few counts of this clone. The J gene is TRBJ2-3, the V gene TRBV4-1; D may be TRBD2 (6 bases). The germline CDR1 and CDR2 sequences are MGHRA and YSYEKL. The V gene lost 2 bases and the J gene lost 1 base, with 22 bases spanning the gap. The CDR3 covers 19 residues. The CDR3 nucleotides read TGCGCCAGCAGCCAATCCCCTGCGGGAATCATTTACGGCACAGATACGCAGTATTTT. It yields the protein CASSQSPAGIIYGTDTQYF.

The genes are TRBV7-6 and TRBJ1-1; D remains ambiguous. Trimming shortened V by 1 base and J by 0 bases, and 12 bases separated the two germline ends. Per the germline V gene, CDR1 is SGHVS and CDR2 is FNYEAQ. The CDR3 contains 16 residues. CDR3 residues: CASSLVEGGMNTEAFF. For the CDR3, the DNA is TGTGCCAGCAGCTTAGTGGAGGGTGGAATGAACACTGAAGCTTTCTTT.

The genes are TRBV11-2 and TRBJ1-5; TRBD1 might be the D (6 bases). The CDR3 spans 15 residues. The germline V and J ends were trimmed by 5 bases and 9 bases, with 20 bases remaining between them. Germline CDR1 and CDR2: SGHAT and FQNNGV. This CDR3 is CASSTSPGEVGPQHF. The CDR3 coding sequence is TGTGCCAGCAGCACGAGCCCAGGGGAAGTGGGGCCCCAGCATTTT.

As to this clone: One end of the junction varies from germline; a read error may be responsible. The V call is TRBV7-7, the J call TRBJ2-3; TRBD2 matches at 12 bases. In germline, CDR1 is SSHAT, CDR2 FNYEAQ (reference sequence). The CDR3 length is 19 residues. The chain's CDR3 is CASSLRASGGAWGTDTQYF. As DNA, the CDR3 is TGTGCTAGCAGCTTGAGGGCTAGCGGGGGGGCCTGGGGCACAGATACGCAGTATTTT.

V is TRBV19 and J is TRBJ2-1; 15 nucleotides align to TRBD2. Germline assignment: CDR1 LNHDA and CDR2 SQIVND (reference sequence). This CDR3 is 16 amino acids long. Trimming at V came to 1 base and at J to 7 bases, leaving 2 bases not matched to a gene. The CDR3 sequence: CASSIVGTSGGNEQFF. CDR3 coding DNA: TGTGCCAGTAGTATAGTCGGGACTAGCGGGGGGAATGAGCAGTTCTTC.